These 4 T cell receptor beta chains were all obtained from the same sample, sequenced in a study of blood T cell repertoires in COVID-19. Method: immunoSEQ multiplex PCR; TCRdb's copy keeps in-frame clones and lacks some. The sample lists about 310,000 clones; around 86% were seen once. The material sequenced was peripheral blood. The receptors come from a man aged 65-85 years with acute or convalescent COVID-19.

The chain is built from TRBV4-3 and TRBJ2-1; 13 nucleotides match TRBD2. The trim removed 4 bases at V and 6 bases at J, leaving 12 bases unmatched. The CDR3 spans 18 residues. CDR1 LGHNA and CDR2 YSLEER come from the germline V gene. CDR3 sequence reads: CASSLTSGRALVGNEQFF. The CDR3 DNA follows: TGCGCCAGCAGCCTCACTAGCGGGAGGGCCTTAGTAGGCAATGAGCAGTTCTTC.

This sequence joins TRBV6-5 and TRBJ1-6, with D possibly matching TRBD1 (5 bases). This CDR3 comprises 13 residues. Trimming took 2 bases from V and 10 from J, leaving 9 bases between them. CDR1 is MNHEY and CDR2 is SVGAGI in the germline V gene. The CDR3 DNA reads TGTGCCAGCAGTTACAGGGGCGACTCACCCCTCCACTTT. Amino acids: CASSYRGDSPLHF.

This clone was detected a few times. This rearrangement joins TRBV2 to TRBJ1-5; 11 bases fit TRBD1. CDR1 and CDR2 from the germline V gene are SNHLY and FYNNEI. This CDR3 region has 14 residues. V gave up 5 bases and J gave up 7 bases; unmatched junction bases: 4. This chain's CDR3 is CASSLDRGRQPQHF. The CDR3 nucleotides read TGTGCCAGCAGTCTGGACAGGGGGCGGCAGCCCCAGCATTTT.

The chain is built from TRBV11-2 and TRBJ1-1; TRBD1 is a possible D gene (5 bases). The CDR3 runs to 15 residues. The germline V gene has CDR1 SGHAT and CDR2 FQNNGV. V gave up 1 base and J gave up 0 bases, with 9 bases separating them. CDR3 sequence: CASSLVQGMNTEAFF. As DNA, the CDR3 is TGTGCCAGCAGCTTAGTCCAGGGCATGAACACTGAAGCTTTCTTT.